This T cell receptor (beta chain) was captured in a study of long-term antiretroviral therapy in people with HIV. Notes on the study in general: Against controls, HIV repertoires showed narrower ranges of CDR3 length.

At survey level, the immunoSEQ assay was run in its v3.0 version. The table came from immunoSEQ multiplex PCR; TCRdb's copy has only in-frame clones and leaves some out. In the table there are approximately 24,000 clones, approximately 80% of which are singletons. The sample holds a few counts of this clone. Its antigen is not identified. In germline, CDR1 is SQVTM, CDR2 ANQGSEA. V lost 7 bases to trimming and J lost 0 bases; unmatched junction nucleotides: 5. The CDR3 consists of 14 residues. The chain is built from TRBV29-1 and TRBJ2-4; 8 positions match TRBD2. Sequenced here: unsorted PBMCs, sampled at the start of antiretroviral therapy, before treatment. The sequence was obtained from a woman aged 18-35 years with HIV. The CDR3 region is CSATGGTAKNIQYF. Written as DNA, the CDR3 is TGCAGCGCTACGGGAGGGACAGCCAAAAACATTCAGTACTTC.